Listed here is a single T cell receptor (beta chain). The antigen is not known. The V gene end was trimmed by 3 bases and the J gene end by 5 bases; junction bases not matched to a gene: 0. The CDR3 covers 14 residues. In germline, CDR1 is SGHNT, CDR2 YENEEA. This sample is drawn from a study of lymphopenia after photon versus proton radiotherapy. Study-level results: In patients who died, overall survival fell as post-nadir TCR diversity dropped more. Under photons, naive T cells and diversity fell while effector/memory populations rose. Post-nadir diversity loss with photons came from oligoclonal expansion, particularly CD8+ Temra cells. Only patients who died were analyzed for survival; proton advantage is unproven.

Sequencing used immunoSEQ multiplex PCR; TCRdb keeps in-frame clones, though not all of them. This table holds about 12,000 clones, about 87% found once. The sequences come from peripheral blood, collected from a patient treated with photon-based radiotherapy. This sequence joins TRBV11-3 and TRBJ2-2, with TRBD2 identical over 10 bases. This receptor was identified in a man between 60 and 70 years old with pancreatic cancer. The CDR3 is CASSFSGGTGELFF. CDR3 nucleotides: TGTGCCAGCAGCTTTAGCGGGGGGACCGGGGAGCTGTTTTTT.